In this sample, the clone carrying this T cell receptor (beta chain) turned up many times. CDR1 and CDR2 from the germline V gene are SGHAT and FQNNGV. The J segment lost 0 bases and the V segment lost 1 base, leaving 3 bases of the junction unmatched. The CDR3 runs to 16 residues. The data belong to a study of T cells in Graves' hyperthyroidism and ophthalmopathy. Template material for amplifying TCR beta CDR3 regions consisted of RNA transcripts. First-round RT-PCR of the TCR CDR3 relied on the HTBI primer set. TCRdb processed the multiplex PCR reads anew with MiXCR; each CDR3 protein has one entry. Of 400,000 to 450,000 distinct CDR3 sequences listed, roughly 14% are singletons. The diagnoses drew upon clinical symptoms, serum thyroxine and TRAb, thyroid ultrasound and orbital computed tomography.

The TCR was taken from a young man with Graves' ophthalmopathy. V gene TRBV11-2 combines with J gene TRBJ2-7; 10 bases are a match to TRBD2. The sample comprised blood. In DNA, the CDR3 is TGTGCCAGCAGCTTAGCAACTAGCGGGACCTCCTACGAGCAGTACTTC. Protein: CASSLATSGTSYEQYF.